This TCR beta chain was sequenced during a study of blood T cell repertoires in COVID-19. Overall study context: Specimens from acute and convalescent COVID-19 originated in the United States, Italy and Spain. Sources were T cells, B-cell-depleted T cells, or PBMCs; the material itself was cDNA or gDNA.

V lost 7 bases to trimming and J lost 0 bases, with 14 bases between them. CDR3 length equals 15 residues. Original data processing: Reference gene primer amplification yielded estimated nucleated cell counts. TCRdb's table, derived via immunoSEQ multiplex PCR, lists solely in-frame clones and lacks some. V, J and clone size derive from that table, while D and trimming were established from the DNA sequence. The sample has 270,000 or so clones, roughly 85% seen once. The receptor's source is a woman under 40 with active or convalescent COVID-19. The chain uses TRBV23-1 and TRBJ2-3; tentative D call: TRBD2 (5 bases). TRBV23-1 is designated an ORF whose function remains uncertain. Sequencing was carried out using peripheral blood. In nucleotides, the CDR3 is TGCGCCAGCAATTTGAGGGTATCTAGCACAGATACGCAGTATTTT. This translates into CASNLRVSSTDTQYF.